This T cell receptor beta chain was sequenced during a study of cytomegalovirus exposure and HLA in healthy donors. Study outcomes and limitations: Most likely, a cluster of highly shared sequence variants arose as a sequencing artifact.

Per germline, CDR1 SQVTM and CDR2 ANQGSEA. With 1 base removed from V and 11 bases from J, the gap between germline ends came to 11 bases. The CDR3 sequence is 11 residues long. The PCR had 60 Vbeta and 13 Jbeta primers. Only in-frame clones appear in the TCRdb table, and some are missing; sequencing was by immunoSEQ multiplex PCR. The sample's table shows just under 90,000 clones. Remarks on this clone: Its antigen is unidentified.

This clonotype originated in a girl aged 10-17 years in good health and CMV-seropositive. The genes are TRBV29-1 and TRBJ1-1; D gene ambiguous. Sequencing was carried out using PBMCs. The chain's CDR3 is CSVEGAGGAFF. As DNA, the CDR3 is TGCAGCGTTGAAGGAGCAGGCGGGGCTTTCTTT. The whole variable domain, remainder taken from reference TRBV29-1 and TRBJ1-1, is SAVISQKPSRDICQRGTSLTIQCQVDSQVTMMFWYRQQPGQSLTLIATANQGSEATYESGFVIDKFPISRPNLTFSTLTVSNMSPEDSSIYLCSVEGAGGAFFGQGTRLTVV.